The entry below describes one TCR beta chain. Its antigen is unidentified. In the PCR, 60 Vbeta and 13 Jbeta primers were used. Profiling relied on immunoSEQ multiplex PCR, and the TCRdb table lists in-frame clones only, not all of them. The table has about 120,000 clones, more than 55% seen once. This record belongs to a study of cytomegalovirus exposure and HLA in healthy donors. Study findings and constraints: Later, TCR association rates were found to vary by HLA locus, highest for DRB1 and lowest for HLA-C. Researchers reported in a later analysis that a missense DCLRE1C variant was tied to TCR beta V- and J-gene trimming. A likely sequencing artifact accounted for one observed cluster of highly shared sequence variants. The later analysis indicated that the majority of CMV-associated TCR beta chains appeared HLA-restricted.

Germline values: CDR1 LNHDA, CDR2 SQIVND (reference sequence). The CDR3 is 18 amino acids. The V segment lost 6 bases and the J segment 6 bases; nucleotides outside the gene matches: 17. The material sequenced was PBMCs. The clonotype originates from a man aged 18 to 30 in good health and CMV-seronegative. The chain couples TRBV19 to TRBJ2-2; TRBD2 matches at 9 bases. CDR3 region: CASSPKPGPAGGAGELFF. CDR3 nucleotides: TGTGCCAGTAGCCCGAAACCCGGCCCAGCGGGAGGCGCCGGGGAGCTGTTTTTT.